Presented here are 5 T cell receptor beta chains from one specimen sequenced in a study of T-cell memory formation after mild COVID-19. Using its own MiXCR run on the 5' RACE reads, TCRdb lists one record per CDR3 protein. The sample comprises 470,000 or so distinct CDR3 sequences, more than 20% of which are singletons, and around 12% rests with the top ten. Sequencing used PBMCs or a T cell subset sorted from them (not recorded which). All receptors derive from an adult woman who had mild COVID-19 (a few samples of this study predate the infection). Cell type and time point are not known.

This clonotype was seen many times. This sequence joins TRBV24-1 and TRBJ2-1; 8 positions match TRBD2. The CDR3 totals 14 residues. Looked up from germline, CDR1 is KGHDR and CDR2 is SFDVKD. Unmatched junction bases numbered 10, after V lost 10 bases and J lost 6 bases. This CDR3 is CATRSGRGLNEQFF. In DNA form, the CDR3 reads TGTGCCACTAGAAGCGGGAGAGGGCTCAATGAGCAGTTCTTC.

V is TRBV20-1 and J is TRBJ2-3; 7 bases agree with TRBD2. Losses at the gene ends were 0 bases for V and 4 bases for J; bases not matched to a gene: 13. The CDR3 runs to 17 residues. CDR1 and CDR2 (germline): DFQATT, SNEGSKA (reference sequence). This CDR3 reads CSARDPRTAGPPDTQYF. DNA for the CDR3: TGCAGTGCTAGAGATCCGCGAACAGCGGGGCCCCCAGATACGCAGTATTTT.

This clonotype was seen only a few times. This sequence joins TRBV4-2 and TRBJ1-2; possible D gene TRBD1, 6 bases. Trimming pared 0 bases from V and 4 bases from J, leaving 15 bases between. Germline loops: CDR1 LGHNA, CDR2 YNFKEQ. This CDR3 spans 16 amino acids. The CDR3 loop is CASSQDRRGGRYGYTF. Here the CDR3 DNA reads TGTGCCAGCAGCCAAGATAGGAGAGGGGGACGCTATGGCTACACCTTC.

This clonotype was counted only a few times. This chain uses TRBV6-6 with TRBJ2-7, with 8 bases lining up with TRBD1. V lost 2 bases and J lost 3; bases outside the gene matches: 3. Germline lookup yields CDR1 MNHNY and CDR2 SVGAGI (reference sequence). This CDR3 contains 14 residues. For the CDR3, the DNA is TGTGCCAGCAGTTACCCCGGGACAGGCTACGAGCAGTACTTC. It encodes CASSYPGTGYEQYF.

V usage is TRBV9 and J usage is TRBJ2-7; D gene ambiguous. The CDR3 is 14 amino acids. V lost 0 bases to trimming and J lost 3 bases, with 10 bases between them. Per germline, CDR1 SGDLS and CDR2 YYNGEE. This CDR3 is CASSVAFLGYEQYF. The CDR3 DNA sequence: TGTGCCAGCAGCGTAGCCTTTCTGGGCTACGAGCAGTACTTC.